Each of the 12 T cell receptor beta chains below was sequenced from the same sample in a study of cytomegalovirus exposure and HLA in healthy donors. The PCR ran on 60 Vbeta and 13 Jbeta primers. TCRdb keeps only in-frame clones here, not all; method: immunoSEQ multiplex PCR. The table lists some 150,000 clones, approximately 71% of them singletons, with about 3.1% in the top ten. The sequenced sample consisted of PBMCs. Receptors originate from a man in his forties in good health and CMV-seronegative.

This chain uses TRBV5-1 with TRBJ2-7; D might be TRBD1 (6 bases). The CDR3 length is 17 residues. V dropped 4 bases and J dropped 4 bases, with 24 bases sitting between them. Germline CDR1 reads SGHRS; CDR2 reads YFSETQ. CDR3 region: CASSQRQARRGSYEQYF. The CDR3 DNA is TGCGCCAGCAGCCAAAGACAGGCCCGCCGGGGTTCGTACGAGCAGTACTTC.

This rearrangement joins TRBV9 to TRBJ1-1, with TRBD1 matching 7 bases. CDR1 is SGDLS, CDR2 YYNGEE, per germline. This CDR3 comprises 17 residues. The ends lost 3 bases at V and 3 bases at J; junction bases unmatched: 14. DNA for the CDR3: TGTGCCAGCAGCGCGCTAGGGACAGTAATATCCTACACTGAAGCTTTCTTT. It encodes CASSALGTVISYTEAFF.

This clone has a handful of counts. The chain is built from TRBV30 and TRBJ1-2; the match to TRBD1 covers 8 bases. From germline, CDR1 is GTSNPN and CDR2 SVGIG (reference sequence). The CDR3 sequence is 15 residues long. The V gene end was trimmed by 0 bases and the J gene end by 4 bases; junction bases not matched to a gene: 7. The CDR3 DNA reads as TGTGCCTGGAGTGTCACAGGGGGACCAATCTATGGCTACACCTTC. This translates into CAWSVTGGPIYGYTF.

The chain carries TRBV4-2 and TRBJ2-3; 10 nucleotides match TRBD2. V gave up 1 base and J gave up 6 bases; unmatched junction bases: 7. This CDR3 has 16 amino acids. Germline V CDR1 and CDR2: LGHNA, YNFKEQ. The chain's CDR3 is CASSQAWALAGDTQYF. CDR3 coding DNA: TGTGCCAGCAGCCAAGCCTGGGCACTAGCGGGGGATACGCAGTATTTT.

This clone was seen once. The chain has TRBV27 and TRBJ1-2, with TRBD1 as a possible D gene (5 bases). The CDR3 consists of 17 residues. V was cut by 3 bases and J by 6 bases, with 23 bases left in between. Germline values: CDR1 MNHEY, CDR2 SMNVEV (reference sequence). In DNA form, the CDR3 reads TGTGCCAGCAGTTTCGAAGGGGCGCAGGCTGCCGTCAATGGCTACACCTTC. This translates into CASSFEGAQAAVNGYTF.

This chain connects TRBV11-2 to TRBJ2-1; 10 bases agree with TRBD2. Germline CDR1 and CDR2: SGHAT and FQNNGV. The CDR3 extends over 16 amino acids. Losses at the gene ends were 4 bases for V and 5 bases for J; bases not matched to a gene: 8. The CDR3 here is CASSSRASGGNNEQFF. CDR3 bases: TGTGCCAGCAGCTCCCGCGCTAGCGGGGGAAACAATGAGCAGTTCTTC.

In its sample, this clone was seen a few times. The CDR3 sequence is CASSLVGGAAEQYF. The CDR3 DNA reads TGTGCCAGCAGCTTAGTGGGGGGAGCGGCCGAGCAGTACTTC. The chain employs TRBV11-2 and TRBJ2-5, with D perhaps TRBD2 (6 bases). Judging by the DNA end, TRBJ2-7 fits better; the J call may be wrong. The CDR3 runs 14 residues. Germline CDR1 and CDR2: SGHAT and FQNNGV.

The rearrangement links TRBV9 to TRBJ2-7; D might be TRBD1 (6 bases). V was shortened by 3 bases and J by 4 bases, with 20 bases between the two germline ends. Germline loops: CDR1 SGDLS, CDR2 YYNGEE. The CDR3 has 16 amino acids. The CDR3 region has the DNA TGTGCCAGCAGCGCCTCGACAGGCCCCCAGCCTTACGAGCAGTACTTC. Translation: CASSASTGPQPYEQYF.

The CDR3 DNA reads TGTGCCAGCAGTGTAGACCGAGCCGGGTACACCTTC. It encodes CASSVDRAGYTF. V usage is TRBV2 and J usage is TRBJ1-2, with D unresolved. The V end was cut by 4 bases, the J end by 11 bases, with 14 bases between. The CDR3 runs 12 residues. Germline V lookup: CDR1 SNHLY, CDR2 FYNNEI.

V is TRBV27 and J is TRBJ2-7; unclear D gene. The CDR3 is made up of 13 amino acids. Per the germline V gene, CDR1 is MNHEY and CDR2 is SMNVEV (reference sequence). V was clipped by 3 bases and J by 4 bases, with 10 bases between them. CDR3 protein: CASSLSSQYEQYF. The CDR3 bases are TGTGCCAGCAGTTTGTCGTCTCAGTACGAGCAGTACTTC.

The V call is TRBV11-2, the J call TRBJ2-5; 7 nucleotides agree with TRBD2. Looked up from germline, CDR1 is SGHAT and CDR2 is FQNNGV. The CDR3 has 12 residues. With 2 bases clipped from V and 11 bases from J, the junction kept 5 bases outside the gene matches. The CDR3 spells CASSLPRGEQYF. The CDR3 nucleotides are TGTGCCAGCAGCTTACCCCGGGGGGAGCAGTACTTC.

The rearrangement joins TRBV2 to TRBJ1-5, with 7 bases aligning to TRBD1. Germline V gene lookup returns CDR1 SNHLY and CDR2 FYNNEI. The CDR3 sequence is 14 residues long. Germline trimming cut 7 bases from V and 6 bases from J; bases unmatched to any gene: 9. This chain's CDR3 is CASTETGSRQPQHF. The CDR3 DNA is TGTGCCAGCACCGAGACAGGGTCGCGTCAGCCCCAGCATTTT.